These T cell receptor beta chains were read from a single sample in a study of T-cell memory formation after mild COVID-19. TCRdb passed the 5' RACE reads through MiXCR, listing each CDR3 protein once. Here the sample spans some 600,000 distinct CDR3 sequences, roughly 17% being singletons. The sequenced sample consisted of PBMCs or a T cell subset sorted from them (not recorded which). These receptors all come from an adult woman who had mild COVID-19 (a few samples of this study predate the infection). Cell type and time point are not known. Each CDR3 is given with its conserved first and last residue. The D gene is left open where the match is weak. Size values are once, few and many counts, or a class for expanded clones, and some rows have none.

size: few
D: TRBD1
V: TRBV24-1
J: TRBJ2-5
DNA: TGTGCCACCAGTGATTTTAACAGGGGGCAAGAGACCCAGTACTTC
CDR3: CATSDFNRGQETQYF

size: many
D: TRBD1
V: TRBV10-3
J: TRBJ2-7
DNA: TGTGCCATCAGTGGAGGACAGGGGATGAACTACGAGCAGTACTTC
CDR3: CAISGGQGMNYEQYF

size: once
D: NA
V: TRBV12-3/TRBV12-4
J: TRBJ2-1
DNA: TGTGCCAGCACCAACGCCGGGCCCCTGAATGAGCAGTTCTTC
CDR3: CASTNAGPLNEQFF

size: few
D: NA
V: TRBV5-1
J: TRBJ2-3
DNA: TGCGCCAGCAGCTTGGCTTTGACGTCAGGGATCACAGATACGCAGTATTTT
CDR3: CASSLALTSGITDTQYF

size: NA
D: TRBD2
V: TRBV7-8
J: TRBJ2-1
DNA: TGTGCCAGCAGCTTCAGCCTAGCGGGCGAGCAGTTCTTC
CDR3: CASSFSLAGEQFF

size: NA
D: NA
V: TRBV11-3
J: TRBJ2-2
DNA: TGTGCCAGCAAGGGGGAACCAACCACCGGGGAGCTGTTTTTT
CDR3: CASKGEPTTGELFF

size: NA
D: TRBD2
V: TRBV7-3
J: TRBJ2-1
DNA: TGTGCCAGCAGCCTGACTAGCGGACGGGGGAATGAGCAGTTCTTC
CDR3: CASSLTSGRGNEQFF

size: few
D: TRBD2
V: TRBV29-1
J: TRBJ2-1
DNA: TGCAGCGTTGTTCAGGGACTAGGTTACAATGAGCAGTTCTTC
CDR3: CSVVQGLGYNEQFF

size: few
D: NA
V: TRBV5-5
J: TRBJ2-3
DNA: TGTGCCAGTAAGGTTCCGGGACATAGCACAGATACGCAGTATTTT
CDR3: CASKVPGHSTDTQYF

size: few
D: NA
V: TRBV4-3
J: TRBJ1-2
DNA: TGCGCCAGCAGCCAAGATTCTAAGGGTGGCTACACCTTC
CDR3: CASSQDSKGGYTF

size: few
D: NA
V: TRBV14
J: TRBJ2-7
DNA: TGTGCCAGCAGCCAAGCCAGGACCTTTAACCCATACGAGCAGTACTTC
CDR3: CASSQARTFNPYEQYF

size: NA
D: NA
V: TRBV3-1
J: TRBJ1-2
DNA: TGTGCCACCCATTCTGGAGGGAATGGCTACACCTTC
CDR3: CATHSGGNGYTF

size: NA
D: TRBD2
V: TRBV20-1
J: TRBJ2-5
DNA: TGCAGTGCCATGATAGCGGGACTCCAAGAGACCCAGTACTTC
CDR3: CSAMIAGLQETQYF

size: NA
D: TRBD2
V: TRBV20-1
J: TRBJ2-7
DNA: TGCAGTGCGTCACGGGCTAGCGGTTCCATGGGGCAGTACTTC
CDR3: CSASRASGSMGQYF

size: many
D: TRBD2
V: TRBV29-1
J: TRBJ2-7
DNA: TGCAGCGTTGAAGAACCTAGCGGCTACGAGCAGTACTTC
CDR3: CSVEEPSGYEQYF

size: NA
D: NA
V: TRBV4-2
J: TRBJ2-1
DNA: TGTGCCAGCAGCCCCCCGGCTGGCAACAATGAGCAGTTCTTC
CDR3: CASSPPAGNNEQFF

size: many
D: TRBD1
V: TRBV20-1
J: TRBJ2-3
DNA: TGCAGTGCTTCCCCTGAGGGGATAGACAGGGAAGTTGGTAGGGATACGCAGTATTTT
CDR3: CSASPEGIDREVGRDTQYF

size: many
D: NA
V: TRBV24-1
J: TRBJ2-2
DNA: TGTGCCACCAGTTGGACGACAGGGAACACCGGGGAGCTGTTTTTT
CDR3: CATSWTTGNTGELFF

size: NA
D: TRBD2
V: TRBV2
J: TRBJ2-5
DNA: TGTGCCAGCAGTTCGGGACTAGCGGGGACGCGTGAGACCCAGTACTTC
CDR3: CASSSGLAGTRETQYF

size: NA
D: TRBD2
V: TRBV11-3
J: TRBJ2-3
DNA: TGTGCCAGCAGCGCGCCTCTCTTTTCTAGCGGGAGTTATGCAGATACGCAGTATTTT
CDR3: CASSAPLFSSGSYADTQYF

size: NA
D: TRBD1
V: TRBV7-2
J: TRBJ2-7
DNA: TGTGCCAGCAGCTATTCGGGACAGGCGTCCTACGAGCAGTACTTC
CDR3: CASSYSGQASYEQYF

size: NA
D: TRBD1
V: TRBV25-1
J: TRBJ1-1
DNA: TGTGCCAGCAGCCGATCAGACAGGGCCTACTTGAACACTGAAGCTTTCTTT
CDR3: CASSRSDRAYLNTEAFF